This T cell receptor delta chain was obtained from a study of gamma-delta T cells after stem cell transplantation. This clone was detected a few times. TCRdb reran clone calling via CATT on the RT-PCR reads. The sample gives 13,000 to 15,000 delta-chain clones, roughly 32% of which show up once; 3% to 4% is in the top ten. The CDR3 totals 16 residues. V dropped 0 bases and J dropped 2; count of bases not matched to a gene: 5. Germline CDR1 is TSWWSYY and CDR2 is QGS. The chain has TRDV1 and TRDJ1; 8 nucleotides match TRDD3. The sequenced sample was gamma-delta T cells. The sequence was obtained from a human donor. It is not recorded whose cells these are; they may come from a transplant donor. The CDR3 spells CALGELGGIRTDKLIF. CDR3 DNA: TGTGCTCTTGGGGAACTTGGTGGGATACGAACCGATAAACTCATCTTT.